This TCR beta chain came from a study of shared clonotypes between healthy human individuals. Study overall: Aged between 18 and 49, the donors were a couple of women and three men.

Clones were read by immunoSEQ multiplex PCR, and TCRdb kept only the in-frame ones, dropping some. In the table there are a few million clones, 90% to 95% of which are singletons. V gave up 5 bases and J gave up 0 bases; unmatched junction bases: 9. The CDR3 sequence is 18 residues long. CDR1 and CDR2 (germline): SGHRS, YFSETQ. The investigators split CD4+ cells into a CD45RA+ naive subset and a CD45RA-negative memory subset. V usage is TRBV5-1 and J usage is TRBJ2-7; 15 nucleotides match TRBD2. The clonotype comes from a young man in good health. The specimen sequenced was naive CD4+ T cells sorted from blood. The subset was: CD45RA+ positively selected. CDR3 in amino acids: CASREGTSGRWNSYEQYF. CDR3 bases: TGCGCCAGCAGGGAGGGGACTAGCGGGAGGTGGAACTCCTACGAGCAGTACTTC.